The 32 T cell receptor beta chains below come from one sample, sequenced in a study of cytomegalovirus exposure and HLA in healthy donors. This PCR relied on a set of 60 Vbeta primers and 13 Jbeta primers. The repertoire was sequenced with immunoSEQ multiplex PCR; TCRdb's copy has only in-frame clones and lacks some. The data show some 150,000 clones, approximately 80% seen once. Sequenced input: PBMCs. These receptors were collected from a man younger than 35 in good health and CMV-seropositive.

The V and J genes are TRBV4-1 and TRBJ2-5, with D possibly matching TRBD2 (7 bases). V gave up 3 bases and J gave up 0 bases, with 11 bases separating them. The CDR3 totals 15 residues. Germline CDR1 MGHRA, CDR2 YSYEKL. The CDR3 DNA reads as TGCGCCAGCAGCCAGCGGGGGCAGTACCAAGAGACCCAGTACTTC. Protein sequence: CASSQRGQYQETQYF.

Here the CDR3 reads CAWSYNRVYEQYF. CDR3 in DNA: TGTGCCTGGAGTTACAACAGGGTCTACGAGCAGTACTTC. The chain has TRBV30 and TRBJ2-7, with D maybe TRBD1 (6 bases). V lost 2 bases to trimming and J lost 3 bases, with 11 bases between them. This CDR3 is 13 amino acids long. Germline V gives CDR1 GTSNPN, CDR2 SVGIG (reference sequence).

This chain uses TRBV5-1 with TRBJ2-1; 13 positions agree with TRBD2. The CDR3 runs to 16 residues. Germline trimming cut 4 bases from V and 4 bases from J; bases unmatched to any gene: 5. Germline V CDR1 and CDR2: SGHRS, YFSETQ. This CDR3 is CASSPGTSGIYNEQFF. The CDR3 region has the DNA TGCGCCAGCAGCCCCGGGACTAGCGGGATTTACAATGAGCAGTTCTTC. The full variable domain, completed using reference TRBV5-1 and TRBJ2-1, is KAGVTQTPRYLIKTRGQQVTLSCSPISGHRSVSWYQQTPGQGLQFLFEYFSETQRNKGNFPGRFSGRQFSNSRSEMNVSTLELGDSALYLCASSPGTSGIYNEQFFGPGTRLTVL.

This chain uses TRBV9 with TRBJ2-7; D call uncertain. V was clipped by 0 bases and J by 0 bases, with 10 bases between them. Looked up from germline, CDR1 is SGDLS and CDR2 is YYNGEE. The CDR3 is made up of 15 amino acids. The CDR3 reads CASSVVAGFSYEQYF. CDR3 sequence (DNA): TGTGCCAGCAGCGTAGTCGCTGGCTTCTCCTACGAGCAGTACTTC.

The V call is TRBV19, the J call TRBJ1-5; D is ambiguous. The CDR3 spans 16 residues. Trimming pared 2 bases from V and 2 bases from J, leaving 13 bases between. Germline values: CDR1 LNHDA, CDR2 SQIVND (reference sequence). CDR3 bases: TGTGCCAGTAGTATAAACGGGGTATACGGCAATCAGCCCCAGCATTTT. Translated, it gives CASSINGVYGNQPQHF. The entire variable domain, with the rest obtained from reference TRBV19 and TRBJ1-5, is as follows: DGGITQSPKYLFRKEGQNVTLSCEQNLNHDAMYWYRQDPGQGLRLIYYSQIVNDFQKGDIAEGYSVSREKKESFPLTVTSAQKNPTAFYLCASSINGVYGNQPQHFGDGTRLSIL.

The chain joins TRBV15 to TRBJ2-1; possible D gene TRBD1, 6 bases. There are 14 residues in the CDR3. Between the trimmed V and J ends, which lost 6 bases and 5 bases, there was a span of 14 bases. CDR1 is LNHNV, CDR2 YYDKDF, per germline (reference sequence). CDR3 region: CATSRQGPHNEQFF. The DNA of the CDR3 is TGTGCCACCAGTCGCCAGGGGCCCCACAATGAGCAGTTCTTC.

The rearrangement joins TRBV7-8 to TRBJ1-2, with 9 bases identical to TRBD1. The V and J ends lost 0 bases and 6 bases, in that order; junction bases with no gene match: 5. This CDR3 region has 15 residues. Germline V gene lookup returns CDR1 SGHVS and CDR2 FQNEAQ. This chain's CDR3 is CASSLALGQGNGYTF. Written as DNA, the CDR3 is TGTGCCAGCAGCTTAGCGCTAGGACAGGGGAATGGCTACACCTTC. Full variable domain (missing parts from reference TRBV7-8 and TRBJ1-2): GAGVSQSPRYKVAKRGQDVALRCDPISGHVSLFWYQQALGQGPEFLTYFQNEAQLDKSGLPSDRFFAERPEGSVSTLKIQRTQQEDSAVYLCASSLALGQGNGYTFGSGTRLTVV.

Points on this clone: The sample contains more than one DNA sequence encoding this CDR3. The chain couples TRBV5-1 to TRBJ1-6, with D maybe TRBD1 (5 bases). Trimming removed 4 bases at V and 5 bases at J, with 19 bases between. Germline values: CDR1 SGHRS, CDR2 YFSETQ. This CDR3 is built from 17 residues. The CDR3 sequence: CASSPSATGRDNSPLHF. CDR3 nucleotides: TGCGCCAGCAGCCCCTCCGCCACAGGACGGGATAATTCACCCCTCCACTTT.

V usage is TRBV5-1 and J usage is TRBJ2-7; the match to TRBD1 covers 7 bases. Germline trimming cut 2 bases from V and 2 bases from J; bases unmatched to any gene: 19. Germline CDR1 SGHRS, CDR2 YFSETQ. The CDR3 loop spans 19 amino acids. Here the CDR3 reads CASSFYFGRGRSHPYEQYF. Here the CDR3 DNA reads TGCGCCAGCAGCTTTTATTTCGGAAGGGGGCGAAGTCATCCCTACGAGCAGTACTTC. The whole variable domain, filled in from reference TRBV5-1 and TRBJ2-7, reads KAGVTQTPRYLIKTRGQQVTLSCSPISGHRSVSWYQQTPGQGLQFLFEYFSETQRNKGNFPGRFSGRQFSNSRSEMNVSTLELGDSALYLCASSFYFGRGRSHPYEQYFGPGTRLTVT.

The chain employs TRBV9 and TRBJ2-5; D may be TRBD2 (6 bases). The germline V and J ends were trimmed by 3 bases and 0 bases, with 15 bases remaining between them. Per germline, CDR1 SGDLS and CDR2 YYNGEE. The CDR3 contains 16 residues. The CDR3 coding sequence is TGTGCCAGCAGCGCGACCGGGACTCCCAACCAAGAGACCCAGTACTTC. It specifies CASSATGTPNQETQYF.

As for this clone: At one end, the junction sequence differs from germline, possibly due to a read error. J is TRBJ2-4 and V is TRBV7-9; no reliable D call. Germline values: CDR1 SEHNR, CDR2 FQNEAQ (reference sequence). The CDR3 covers 12 residues. The CDR3 DNA reads TGTGCCAGCAGCTTGGATTATAACAGTCAGTACTTC. Its translation: CASSLDYNSQYF. The full variable domain, rest sourced from reference TRBV7-9 and TRBJ2-4, is DTGVSQNPRHKITKRGQNVTFRCDPISEHNRLYWYRQTLGQGPEFLTYFQNEAQLEKSRLLSDRFSAERPKGSFSTLEIQRTEQGDSAMYLCASSLDYNSQYFGAGTRLSVL.

V gene TRBV5-1 combines with J gene TRBJ2-2; 9 bases align to TRBD1. This CDR3 is built from 15 residues. Germline CDR1 and CDR2: SGHRS and YFSETQ. V gave up 5 bases and J gave up 4 bases; unmatched junction bases: 6. The CDR3 sequence: CASSFTGGSTGELFF. The CDR3 region has the DNA TGCGCCAGCAGTTTTACAGGGGGCAGCACCGGGGAGCTGTTTTTT.

The chain combines TRBV6-4 with TRBJ1-2; TRBD1 might be the D (6 bases). The V gene's germline CDR1 is MRHNA and CDR2 SNTAGT. Trimming took off 0 bases at V and 4 bases at J, with 9 bases between the two ends. The CDR3 sequence is 14 residues long. The CDR3: CASSDSSGAYGYTF. As DNA, the CDR3 is TGTGCCAGCAGTGACTCGTCAGGGGCCTATGGCTACACCTTC.

J is TRBJ2-5 and V is TRBV6-1, with D possibly matching TRBD1 (6 bases). This CDR3 has 14 amino acids. V lost 6 bases to trimming and J lost 0 bases, with 11 bases between them. Looked up from germline, CDR1 is MNHNS and CDR2 is SASEGT. CDR3: CASSKQGNQETQYF. The CDR3 nucleotides are TGTGCCAGCAGCAAACAGGGTAACCAAGAGACCCAGTACTTC.

J is TRBJ2-1 and V is TRBV7-2; TRBD1 matches 7 bases. Germline trimming cut 1 base from V and 8 bases from J; bases unmatched to any gene: 2. Germline V gene sequence: CDR1 SGHTA, CDR2 FQGNSA. The length of the CDR3 is 13 residues. CDR3 residues: CASSLDRGYEQFF. CDR3 in DNA: TGTGCCAGCAGCTTAGACAGGGGATATGAGCAGTTCTTC.

The rearrangement links TRBV7-9 to TRBJ1-4, with TRBD1 matching 11 bases. CDR3 size: 14 residues. Germline V lookup: CDR1 SEHNR, CDR2 FQNEAQ (reference sequence). J lost 7 bases, V lost 5 bases, and 3 bases had no gene match. The CDR3 sequence is CASSVGTGGEKLFF. For the CDR3, the DNA is TGTGCCAGCAGCGTCGGGACAGGGGGTGAAAAACTGTTTTTT. The full variable domain, in which reference TRBV7-9 and TRBJ1-4 provide the parts outside the CDR3, is DTGVSQNPRHKITKRGQNVTFRCDPISEHNRLYWYRQTLGQGPEFLTYFQNEAQLEKSRLLSDRFSAERPKGSFSTLEIQRTEQGDSAMYLCASSVGTGGEKLFFGSGTQLSVL.

The chain has TRBV10-3 and TRBJ2-7; 10 positions match TRBD1. From germline, CDR1 is ENHRY and CDR2 SYGVKD. CDR3 size: 13 residues. V dropped 10 bases and J dropped 5; count of bases not matched to a gene: 8. For the CDR3, the DNA is TGTGCCACAAACCGGGACAGGGGTAACGAGCAGTACTTC. It is translated as CATNRDRGNEQYF.

This clone has more than one count but fewer than ten. V gene TRBV7-8 combines with J gene TRBJ2-1; D remains ambiguous. The V gene's germline CDR1 is SGHVS and CDR2 FQNEAQ. The CDR3 consists of 11 residues. Trimming stripped 6 bases from V and 3 bases from J, with 3 bases between. This CDR3 reads CASSNYNEQFF. In DNA form, the CDR3 reads TGTGCCAGCAGTAACTACAATGAGCAGTTCTTC. Full variable domain (missing parts from reference TRBV7-8 and TRBJ2-1): GAGVSQSPRYKVAKRGQDVALRCDPISGHVSLFWYQQALGQGPEFLTYFQNEAQLDKSGLPSDRFFAERPEGSVSTLKIQRTQQEDSAVYLCASSNYNEQFFGPGTRLTVL.

The gene calls are TRBV6-1 and TRBJ2-5; 7 positions agree with TRBD1. V trimming: 5 bases; J trimming: 1 base; junction bases outside the gene matches: 4. CDR1 is MNHNS, CDR2 SASEGT, per germline. This CDR3 region has 14 residues. The CDR3 here is CASSSDRAQETQYF. Written as DNA, the CDR3 is TGTGCCAGCAGTTCCGACAGGGCCCAAGAGACCCAGTACTTC.

V and J are TRBV6-5 and TRBJ1-6; the D gene is possibly TRBD1 (6 bases). Germline V gene sequence: CDR1 MNHEY, CDR2 SVGAGI. Trimming took 6 bases from V and 9 from J, leaving 18 bases between them. This CDR3 has 15 amino acids. In DNA form, the CDR3 reads TGTGCCAGCAGGCCCGCACAGGGTTTGAGTTCACCCCTCCACTTT. The encoded protein is CASRPAQGLSSPLHF.

The rearrangement links TRBV2 to TRBJ1-1, with D perhaps matching TRBD1 (6 bases). The germline V gene encodes CDR1 SNHLY and CDR2 FYNNEI. The CDR3 runs 13 residues. Trimming removed 8 bases at V and 6 bases at J, with 16 bases between. The CDR3 loop is CASAGTGTAEAFF. CDR3 in DNA: TGTGCCAGCGCCGGAACAGGGACCGCTGAAGCTTTCTTT.

The chain carries TRBV10-1 and TRBJ2-1, with TRBD2 matching 8 bases. The CDR3 sequence is 15 residues long. V lost 3 bases and J lost 4; bases outside the gene matches: 5. Germline V gives CDR1 WNHNN, CDR2 SYGVQD (reference sequence). The CDR3: CASSEMPGGYNEQFF. CDR3 nucleotide sequence: TGCGCCAGCAGTGAAATGCCGGGAGGGTACAATGAGCAGTTCTTC.

The gene calls are TRBV27 and TRBJ2-1, with 12 nucleotides matching TRBD2. Germline CDR1 reads MNHEY; CDR2 reads SMNVEV (reference sequence). V shed 7 bases, J shed 4 bases, and the junction held 5 bases outside the gene matches. The CDR3 loop spans 15 amino acids. The CDR3 spells CASTRTSGAYNEQFF. DNA of the CDR3: TGTGCCAGCACAAGGACTAGCGGGGCTTACAATGAGCAGTTCTTC.

V is TRBV9 and J is TRBJ2-3, with 9 nucleotides matching TRBD1. Per germline, CDR1 SGDLS and CDR2 YYNGEE. J lost 3 bases, V lost 4 bases, and 9 bases had no gene match. The CDR3 contains 16 residues. The CDR3 nucleotides are TGTGCCAGCAGCCCGCGCTCCGGGACAGGGACAGATACGCAGTATTTT. The encoded protein is CASSPRSGTGTDTQYF.

The chain uses TRBV5-4 and TRBJ2-7; tentative D call: TRBD1 (6 bases). V lost 9 bases and J lost 4, with 26 bases in between. The CDR3 spans 16 residues. Germline CDR1 SGHNT, CDR2 YYREEE (reference sequence). The CDR3: CATTFRSARGQYEQYF. In nucleotides, the CDR3 is TGTGCCACTACGTTCAGGAGCGCCAGGGGTCAATACGAGCAGTACTTC.

This clone appeared a few times. V gene TRBV6-1 combines with J gene TRBJ1-5; possible D gene TRBD1, 5 bases. Germline CDR1 and CDR2: MNHNS and SASEGT. Trimming stripped 5 bases from V and 3 bases from J, with 14 bases between. The CDR3 extends over 15 amino acids. The CDR3 region has the DNA TGTGCCAGCAGTCAGGGATATGGGCCCAATCAGCCCCAGCATTTT. This encodes CASSQGYGPNQPQHF.

The J gene is TRBJ2-3, the V gene TRBV4-2; a weak D match, TRBD2 (6 bases). Germline V gene sequence: CDR1 LGHNA, CDR2 YNFKEQ. Trimming took 4 bases from V and 5 from J, leaving 16 bases between them. The CDR3 is 15 residues long. The CDR3 DNA is TGTGCCAGCAGCCTGGAGGGACGGGTGGGAGATACGCAGTATTTT. Amino acid sequence: CASSLEGRVGDTQYF.

The sample holds a few counts of this clone. V gene TRBV2 combines with J gene TRBJ2-7, with TRBD1 matching over 7 bases. The CDR3 is made up of 13 amino acids. The germline V gene encodes CDR1 SNHLY and CDR2 FYNNEI. V shed 6 bases and J 3 bases; nucleotides not matched to a gene: 5. In nucleotides, the CDR3 is TGTGCCAGCAGACGGGACAGAGTCTACGAGCAGTACTTC. It is translated as CASRRDRVYEQYF.

V is TRBV9 and J is TRBJ2-1; 12 nucleotides line up with TRBD1. The CDR3 covers 15 residues. Germline V CDR1 and CDR2: SGDLS, YYNGEE. V dropped 4 bases and J dropped 6; count of bases not matched to a gene: 5. The CDR3 nucleotides are TGTGCCAGCAGCCTATGGGGACAGGGGGCCAATGAGCAGTTCTTC. This codes for CASSLWGQGANEQFF.

The chain couples TRBV4-1 to TRBJ2-1; 9 nucleotides align to TRBD2. With V trimmed by 0 bases and J by 0 bases, 12 bases remained unmatched. CDR3 length: 20 residues. Germline CDR1 and CDR2: MGHRA and YSYEKL. CDR3 nucleotide sequence: TGCGCCAGCAGCCAAGATTTATCGGCTAGCGGGGAGAGCTCCTACAATGAGCAGTTCTTC. Translation gives CASSQDLSASGESSYNEQFF.

This clone was counted once. The chain uses TRBV4-1 and TRBJ1-4, with 9 positions matching TRBD1. Germline CDR1 is MGHRA and CDR2 is YSYEKL. This CDR3 has 16 residues. J lost 6 bases, V lost 0 bases, and 5 bases had no gene match. The CDR3 DNA sequence: TGCGCCAGCAGCCAAGAAGTTCGGGACAGGGATGAAAAACTGTTTTTT. This translates into CASSQEVRDRDEKLFF.

The V gene is TRBV11-2, the J gene TRBJ2-1, with D uncertain. CDR1 is SGHAT and CDR2 is FQNNGV in the germline V gene. The V end was cut by 6 bases, the J end by 6 bases, with 12 bases between. The CDR3 runs to 13 residues. CDR3 DNA sequence: TGTGCCAGCAGTTCCCTGCCGCGCAATGAGCAGTTCTTC. Protein product: CASSSLPRNEQFF.